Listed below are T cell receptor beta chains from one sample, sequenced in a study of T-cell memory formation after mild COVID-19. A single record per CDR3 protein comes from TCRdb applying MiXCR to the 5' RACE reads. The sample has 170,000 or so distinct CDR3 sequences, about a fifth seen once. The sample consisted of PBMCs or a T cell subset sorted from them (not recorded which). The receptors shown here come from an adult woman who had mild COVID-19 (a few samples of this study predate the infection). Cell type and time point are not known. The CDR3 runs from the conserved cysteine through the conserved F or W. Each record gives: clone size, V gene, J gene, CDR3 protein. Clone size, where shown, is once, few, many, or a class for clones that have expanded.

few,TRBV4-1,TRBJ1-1,CASSQDIRGTEAFF
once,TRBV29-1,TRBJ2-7,CSARVHTGYEQYF
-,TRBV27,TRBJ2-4,CASSPGQGGNIQYF
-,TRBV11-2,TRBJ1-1,CASSDAGTEAFF
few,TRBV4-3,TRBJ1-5,CASSQEYGQVHQPQHF
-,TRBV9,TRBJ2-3,CASTPGRDVTDTQYF
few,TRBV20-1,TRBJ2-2,CSARRRAGELFF
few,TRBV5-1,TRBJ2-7,CASSLTGRDREQYF
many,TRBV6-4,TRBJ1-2,CASSDYKGSGGYTF
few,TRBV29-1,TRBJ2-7,CSATSGETYEQYF
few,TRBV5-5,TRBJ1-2,CASSLEGIGYTF
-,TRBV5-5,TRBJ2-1,CASSWDSFSYNEQFF
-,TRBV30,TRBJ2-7,CAWGVAHEQYF